This entry lists 16 T cell receptor beta chains sequenced from one sample in a study of T cells in Graves' hyperthyroidism and ophthalmopathy (dated by TCRdb to 2018 to 2020). The library came from multiplex PCR. The data were produced on an Illumina HiSeq 2000. Amplification of TCR beta CDR3 regions was carried out from RNA transcripts. For the first round of RT-PCR on the TCR CDR3, the HTBI primer set was used together with the Qiagen OneStep RT-PCR kit. TCRdb trimmed the raw reads at Q25, called clones with MiXCR and kept productive beta chains. Entries are consolidated by CDR3 protein sequence, retaining the most common genes and DNA. This sample has roughly 200,000 distinct CDR3 sequences in its table, and roughly a sixth of those were observed once. Around 52% of the sample comes from the top ten. The sequenced sample consisted of blood. These receptors all stem from a woman aged 45 to 65 with Graves' hyperthyroidism.

On this clonotype itself: Since the CDR3 does not end with the conserved phenylalanine or tryptophan, this likely comes from a read error. The chain is built from TRBV18 and TRBJ1-2; D perhaps matches TRBD1 (5 bases). CDR1 and CDR2 (germline): KGHSH, LQKENI. The CDR3 totals 13 residues. The V end was cut by 6 bases, the J end by 3 bases, with 11 bases between. The CDR3 loop reads CASSPGTDYGYTL. The CDR3 nucleotides are TGTGCCAGCTCCCCCGGGACCGACTATGGCTACACCCTC.

With regard to this clonotype: One junction end does not reproduce the germline sequence, and a read error may be involved. The chain couples TRBV7-7 to TRBJ2-7, with a possible D match to TRBD2 (6 bases). The CDR3 is 15 amino acids. CDR1 and CDR2 (germline): SSHAT, FNYEAQ (reference sequence). CDR3 sequence: CASSTRWGLNYEQYF. In DNA, the CDR3 is TGTGCTAGCAGCACCCGTTGGGGACTGAACTACGAGCAGTACTTC.

This clonotype showed up many times. The V and J genes are TRBV11-2 and TRBJ2-7; unclear D gene. Germline V gives CDR1 SGHAT, CDR2 FQNNGV. The CDR3 has 12 amino acids. The V gene lost 3 bases and the J gene lost 2 bases, with 5 bases spanning the gap. The chain's CDR3 is CASSLQTYEQYF. The DNA for the CDR3 is TGTGCCAGCAGCTTGCAGACCTACGAGCAGTACTTC.

This clonotype was picked up a small number of times. The chain recombines TRBV6-1 with TRBJ2-5; 8 bases match TRBD1. Trimming at V came to 1 base and at J to 5 bases, leaving 6 bases not matched to a gene. CDR1 MNHNS and CDR2 SASEGT come from the germline V gene. The CDR3 runs 15 residues. CDR3 nucleotide sequence: TGTGCCAGCAGTGAAGTTGCAGGGGGCTTTGAGACCCAGTACTTC. It encodes CASSEVAGGFETQYF.

The chain recombines TRBV19 with TRBJ1-5; D might be TRBD1 (5 bases). V shed 5 bases and J shed 7 bases, with 21 bases lying between them. The CDR3 spans 16 residues. Germline V lookup: CDR1 LNHDA, CDR2 SQIVND (reference sequence). This CDR3 reads CASSYLPGGSQQPQHF. The CDR3, as DNA: TGTGCCAGTAGTTACCTCCCCGGGGGGTCCCAACAGCCCCAGCATTTT.

At least ten counts were recorded for this clonotype. V and J are TRBV4-1 and TRBJ2-7; D call uncertain. The CDR3 has 12 amino acids. The V gene lost 3 bases and the J gene lost 3 bases, with 6 bases spanning the gap. Looked up from germline, CDR1 is MGHRA and CDR2 is YSYEKL. CDR3 nucleotides: TGCGCCAGCAGCCACCCGGGCTACGAGCAGTACTTC. It specifies CASSHPGYEQYF.

This clonotype was seen many times. The chain recombines TRBV2 with TRBJ2-1; D remains ambiguous. The CDR3 runs 15 residues. The germline V gene encodes CDR1 SNHLY and CDR2 FYNNEI. Trimming stripped 1 base from V and 4 bases from J, with 11 bases between. CDR3 residues: CASSEGSRRYNEQFF. CDR3 coding DNA: TGTGCCAGCAGTGAAGGTTCCAGGCGGTACAATGAGCAGTTCTTC.

This chain links TRBV10-2 with TRBJ2-3; D is unresolved. V lost 1 base to trimming and J lost 3 bases, with 2 bases between them. CDR3 length: 12 residues. Germline V CDR1 and CDR2: WSHSY, SAAADI. The CDR3 bases are TGCGCCAGCAGTGAGTTGACAGATACGCAGTATTTT. Translating it yields CASSELTDTQYF.

This clonotype came up a few times. This chain's CDR3 is CAISVGLAGGPRTGELFF. CDR3 nucleotide sequence: TGTGCCATCAGTGTTGGTCTAGCGGGAGGGCCGCGCACCGGGGAGCTGTTTTTT. V usage is TRBV10-3 and J usage is TRBJ2-2; 12 bases match TRBD2. The J segment lost 4 bases and the V segment lost 4 bases, leaving 10 bases of the junction unmatched. Per germline, CDR1 ENHRY and CDR2 SYGVKD. This CDR3 has 18 residues.

This clonotype has a count of ten or more. The rearrangement uses TRBV12-3 or TRBV12-4 and TRBJ1-1; no definite D call. The CDR3 has 13 residues. Trimming took off 2 bases at V and 1 base at J, with 5 bases between the two ends. CDR3 sequence: CASSLTANTEAFF. CDR3 DNA: TGTGCCAGCAGTTTAACAGCGAACACTGAAGCTTTCTTT.

This rearrangement joins TRBV3-1 to TRBJ2-7; D remains ambiguous. Germline V gives CDR1 LGHDT, CDR2 YNNKEL (reference sequence). V dropped 8 bases and J dropped 3 bases, with 11 bases sitting between them. The CDR3 is 12 amino acids. Here the CDR3 DNA reads TGTGCCAGCGGACCATGGAACTACGAGCAGTACTTC. Encoded protein: CASGPWNYEQYF.

The chain uses TRBV12-3 or TRBV12-4 and TRBJ2-3; a possible D gene is TRBD2 (5 bases). The CDR3 contains 15 residues. Deletions cut 3 bases from V and 1 base from J, with 11 bases between. As DNA, the CDR3 is TGTGCCAGCAGTTTGGTTACCGGGGGCACAGATACGCAGTATTTT. Protein: CASSLVTGGTDTQYF.

This clonotype was recorded at least ten times. The rearrangement links TRBV6-1 to TRBJ2-2; no firm D call. With 2 bases removed from V and 6 bases from J, the gap between germline ends came to 10 bases. The CDR3 contains 14 residues. CDR1 and CDR2 (germline): MNHNS, SASEGT. The CDR3, as DNA: TGTGCCAGCAGTGAATTCAGAAGGGCCGGGGAGCTGTTTTTT. The encoded protein is CASSEFRRAGELFF.

This clonotype was picked up many times. The CDR3 DNA is TGTGCCAGCACCAGACGGGTCCAAGAGACCCAGTACTTC. Translating gives CASTRRVQETQYF. J is TRBJ2-5 and V is TRBV12-3 or TRBV12-4; unclear D gene. Trimming left V 7 bases short and J 1 base short, with 10 bases between. The CDR3 length is 13 residues.

This clonotype was recorded a few times. V is TRBV20-1 and J is TRBJ2-1, with 8 nucleotides matching TRBD2. V lost 6 bases, J lost 4 bases, and 8 bases stayed unmatched. The CDR3 has 14 amino acids. Germline V gives CDR1 DFQATT, CDR2 SNEGSKA (reference sequence). The CDR3 here is CSAGSGRSYNEQFF. Written as DNA, the CDR3 is TGCAGTGCCGGGAGCGGGAGATCTTACAATGAGCAGTTCTTC.

This clonotype has a handful of counts. The chain is built from TRBV7-9 and TRBJ2-3; tentatively, D is TRBD2 (5 bases). The V gene lost 5 bases and the J gene lost 4 bases, with 13 bases spanning the gap. The CDR3 has 14 amino acids. The germline V gene encodes CDR1 SEHNR and CDR2 FQNEAQ (reference sequence). CDR3 bases: TGTGCCAGCAGCCCCGGAGGTAGCGCAGATACGCAGTATTTT. Translated: CASSPGGSADTQYF.